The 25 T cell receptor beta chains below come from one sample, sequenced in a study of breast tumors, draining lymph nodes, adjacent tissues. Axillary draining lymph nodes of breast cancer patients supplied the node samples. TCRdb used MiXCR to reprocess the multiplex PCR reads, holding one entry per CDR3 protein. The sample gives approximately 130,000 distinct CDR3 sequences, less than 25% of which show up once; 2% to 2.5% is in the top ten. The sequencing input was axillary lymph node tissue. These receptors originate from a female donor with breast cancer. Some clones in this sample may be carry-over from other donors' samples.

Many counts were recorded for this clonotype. Here the CDR3 DNA reads TGTGCTAGTGGTTTCACAGGGGCAGAGACCCAGTACTTC. Translated: CASGFTGAETQYF. The gene calls are TRBV12-5 and TRBJ2-5, with 7 bases lining up with TRBD1. Germline assignment: CDR1 LGHNT and CDR2 FRNRAP. The CDR3 has 13 amino acids. The V and J ends lost 3 bases and 4 bases, in that order; junction bases with no gene match: 2. Complete variable domain (other parts from reference TRBV12-5 and TRBJ2-5): DARVTQTPRHKVTEMGQEVTMRCQPILGHNTVFWYRQTMMQGLELLAYFRNRAPLDDSGMPKDRFSAEMPDATLATLKIQPSEPRDSAVYFCASGFTGAETQYFGPGTRLLVL.

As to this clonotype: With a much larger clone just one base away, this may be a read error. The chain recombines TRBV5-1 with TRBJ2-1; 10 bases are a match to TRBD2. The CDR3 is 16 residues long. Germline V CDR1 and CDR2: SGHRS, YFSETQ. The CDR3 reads CANSVLAGLSYNEQFF. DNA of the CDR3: TGCGCCAACAGCGTACTAGCGGGACTCTCCTACAATGAGCAGTTCTTC.

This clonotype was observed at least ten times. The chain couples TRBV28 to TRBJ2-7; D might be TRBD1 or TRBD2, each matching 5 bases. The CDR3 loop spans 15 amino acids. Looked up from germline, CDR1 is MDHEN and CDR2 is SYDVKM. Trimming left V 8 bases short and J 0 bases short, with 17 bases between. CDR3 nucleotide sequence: TGTGCCAGCCTGGGACGGCTGGGGCACTCCTACGAGCAGTACTTC. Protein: CASLGRLGHSYEQYF.

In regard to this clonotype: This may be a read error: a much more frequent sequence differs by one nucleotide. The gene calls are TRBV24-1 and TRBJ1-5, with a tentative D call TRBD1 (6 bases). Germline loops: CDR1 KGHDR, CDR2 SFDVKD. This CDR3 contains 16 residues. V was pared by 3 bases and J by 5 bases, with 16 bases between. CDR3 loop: CATSDGTRPGDQPQHF. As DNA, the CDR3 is TGTGCCACCAGTGATGGGACACGTCCAGGGGATCAGCCCCAGCATTTT.

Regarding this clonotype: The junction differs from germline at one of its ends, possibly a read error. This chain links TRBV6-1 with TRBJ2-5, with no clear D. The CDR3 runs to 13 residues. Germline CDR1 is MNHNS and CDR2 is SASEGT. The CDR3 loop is CASRWLNQETQHF. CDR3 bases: TGTGCCTCCCGTTGGCTTAACCAAGAGACCCAGCACTTC.

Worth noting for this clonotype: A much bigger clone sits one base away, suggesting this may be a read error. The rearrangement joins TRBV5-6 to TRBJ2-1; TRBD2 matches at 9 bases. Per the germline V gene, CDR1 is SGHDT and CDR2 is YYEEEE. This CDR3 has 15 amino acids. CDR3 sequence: CVSSSLDSGRYEQFF. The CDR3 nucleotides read TGTGTCAGCAGCTCCCTTGATAGCGGGAGATATGAGCAGTTCTTC.

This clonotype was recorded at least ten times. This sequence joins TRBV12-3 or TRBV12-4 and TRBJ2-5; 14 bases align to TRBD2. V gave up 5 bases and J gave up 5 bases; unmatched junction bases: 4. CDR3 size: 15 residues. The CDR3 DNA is TGTGCCAGCAGTCCCGGGACTAGCGGGAGTGAGACCCAGTACTTC. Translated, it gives CASSPGTSGSETQYF.

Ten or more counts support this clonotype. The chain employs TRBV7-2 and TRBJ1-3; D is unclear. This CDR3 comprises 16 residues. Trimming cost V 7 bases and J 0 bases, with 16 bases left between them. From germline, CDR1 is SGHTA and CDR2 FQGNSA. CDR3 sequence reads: CASMDWEVVSGNTIYF. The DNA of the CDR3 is TGTGCCAGCATGGACTGGGAAGTAGTCTCTGGAAACACCATATATTTT.

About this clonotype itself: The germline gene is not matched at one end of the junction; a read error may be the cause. CDR3 residues: CANSLELGSNQPQHF. The CDR3 nucleotides are TGTGCCAACAGCTTAGAATTGGGTAGCAATCAGCCCCAGCATTTT. The V gene is TRBV11-2, the J gene TRBJ1-5; the D is unclear. CDR3 length equals 15 residues. Germline V CDR1 and CDR2: SGHAT, FQNNGV.

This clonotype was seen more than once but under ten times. The CDR3 region is CASSAPGGSQPQHF. The DNA of the CDR3 is TGTGCCAGCAGCGCCCCAGGGGGCAGTCAGCCCCAGCATTTT. This chain uses TRBV9 with TRBJ1-5, with TRBD1 matching over 8 bases. Germline values: CDR1 SGDLS, CDR2 YYNGEE. The J segment lost 6 bases and the V segment lost 3 bases, leaving 5 bases of the junction unmatched. CDR3 length equals 14 residues.

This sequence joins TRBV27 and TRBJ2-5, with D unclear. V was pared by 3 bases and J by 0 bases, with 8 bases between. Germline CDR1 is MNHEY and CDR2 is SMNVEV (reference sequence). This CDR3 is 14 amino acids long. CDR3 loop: CASSFVPYQETQYF. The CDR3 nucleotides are TGTGCCAGCAGTTTTGTACCGTACCAAGAGACCCAGTACTTC.

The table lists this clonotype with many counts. CDR3 sequence reads: CASSLTEARNQPQHF. CDR3 DNA sequence: TGTGCCAGCAGCTTAACGGAGGCCCGCAATCAGCCCCAGCATTTT. The chain joins TRBV7-3 to TRBJ1-5; D is uncertain. The CDR3 is made up of 15 amino acids. The V and J ends lost 0 bases and 2 bases respectively, with 8 bases between them. Germline CDR1 is SGHTA and CDR2 is FQGTGA.

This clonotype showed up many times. CDR3 DNA sequence: TGTGCCAGCAGTTACTCTTGGGGGTTGGGTGAGCAGTTCTTC. This encodes CASSYSWGLGEQFF. This chain links TRBV6-5 with TRBJ2-1, with D perhaps matching TRBD1 or TRBD2 (5 bases each). Deletions cut 0 bases from V and 9 bases from J, with 12 bases between. The CDR3 consists of 14 residues. CDR1 and CDR2 from the germline V gene are MNHEY and SVGAGI.

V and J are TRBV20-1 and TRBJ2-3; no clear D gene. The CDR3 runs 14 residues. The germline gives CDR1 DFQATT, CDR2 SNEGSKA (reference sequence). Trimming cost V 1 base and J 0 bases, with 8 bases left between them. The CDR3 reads CSARVPVSTDTQYF. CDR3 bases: TGCAGTGCTAGAGTCCCGGTTAGCACAGATACGCAGTATTTT.

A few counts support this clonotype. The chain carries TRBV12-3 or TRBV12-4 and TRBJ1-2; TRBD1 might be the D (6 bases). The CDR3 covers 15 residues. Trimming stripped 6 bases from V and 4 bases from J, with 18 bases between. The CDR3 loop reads CASRQGVSLVYGYTF. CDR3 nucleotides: TGTGCCAGCAGACAGGGAGTTTCGCTAGTCTATGGCTACACCTTC.

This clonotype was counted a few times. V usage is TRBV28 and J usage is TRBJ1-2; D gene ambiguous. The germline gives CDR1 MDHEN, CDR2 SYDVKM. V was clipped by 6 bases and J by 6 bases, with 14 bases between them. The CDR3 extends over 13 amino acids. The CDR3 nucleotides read TGTGCCAGCAGATCAAGACAAGAAGATGGCTACACCTTC. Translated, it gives CASRSRQEDGYTF.

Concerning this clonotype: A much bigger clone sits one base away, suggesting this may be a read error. CDR3 region: CSGRGRDGNQPQHF. CDR3 sequence (DNA): TGCAGTGGAAGGGGTAGGGATGGGAATCAGCCCCAGCATTTT. V gene TRBV20-1 combines with J gene TRBJ1-5; D may be TRBD1 (5 bases). Trimming left V 7 bases short and J 4 bases short, with 17 bases between. The V gene's germline CDR1 is DFQATT and CDR2 SNEGSKA (reference sequence). This CDR3 is built from 14 residues.

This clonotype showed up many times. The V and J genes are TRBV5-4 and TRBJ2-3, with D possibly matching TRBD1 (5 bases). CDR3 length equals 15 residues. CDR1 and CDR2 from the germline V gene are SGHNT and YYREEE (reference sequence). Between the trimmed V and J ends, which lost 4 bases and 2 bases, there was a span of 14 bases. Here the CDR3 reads CASSKDTVLTDTQYF. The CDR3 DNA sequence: TGTGCCAGCAGCAAGGACACCGTGCTCACAGATACGCAGTATTTT.

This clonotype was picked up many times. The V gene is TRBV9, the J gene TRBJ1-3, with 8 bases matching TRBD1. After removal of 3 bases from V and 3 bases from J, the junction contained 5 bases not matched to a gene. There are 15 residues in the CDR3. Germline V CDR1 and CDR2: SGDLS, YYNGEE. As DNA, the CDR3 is TGTGCCAGCAGCGCGACAGGGGCTTTTGGAAACACCATATATTTT. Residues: CASSATGAFGNTIYF.

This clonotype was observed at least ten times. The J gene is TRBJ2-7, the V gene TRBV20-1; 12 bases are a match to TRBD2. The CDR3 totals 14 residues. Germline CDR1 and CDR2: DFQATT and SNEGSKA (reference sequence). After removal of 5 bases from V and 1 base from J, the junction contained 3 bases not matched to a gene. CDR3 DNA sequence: TGCAGTGCTGGGACTAGCGGGTCTTCCTACGAGCAGTACTTC. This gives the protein CSAGTSGSSYEQYF.

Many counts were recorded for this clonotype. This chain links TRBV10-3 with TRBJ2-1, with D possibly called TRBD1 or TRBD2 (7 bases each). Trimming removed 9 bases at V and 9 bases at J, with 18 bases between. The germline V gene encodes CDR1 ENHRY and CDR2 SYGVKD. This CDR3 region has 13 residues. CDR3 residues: CAMAGGGKSEQFF. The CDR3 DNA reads TGTGCCATGGCAGGGGGGGGCAAAAGTGAGCAGTTCTTC.

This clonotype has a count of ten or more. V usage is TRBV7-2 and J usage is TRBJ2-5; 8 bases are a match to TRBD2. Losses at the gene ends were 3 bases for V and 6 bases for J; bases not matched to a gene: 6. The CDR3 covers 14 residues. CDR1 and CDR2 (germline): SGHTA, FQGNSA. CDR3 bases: TGTGCCAGCAGCTTGAAAGCGGGAGTGCAGACCCAGTACTTC. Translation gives CASSLKAGVQTQYF.

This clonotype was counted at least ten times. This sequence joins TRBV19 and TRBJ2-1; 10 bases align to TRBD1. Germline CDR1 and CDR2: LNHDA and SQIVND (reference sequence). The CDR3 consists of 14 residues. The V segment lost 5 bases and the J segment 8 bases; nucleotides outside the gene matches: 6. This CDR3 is CASSDRGLVDEQFF. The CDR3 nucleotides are TGTGCCAGTAGTGACAGGGGGCTAGTGGATGAGCAGTTCTTC.

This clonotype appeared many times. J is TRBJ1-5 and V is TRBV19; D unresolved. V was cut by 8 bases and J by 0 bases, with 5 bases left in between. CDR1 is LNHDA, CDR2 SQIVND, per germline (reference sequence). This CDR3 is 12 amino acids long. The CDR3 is CASRNSNQPQHF. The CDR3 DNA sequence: TGTGCCAGTCGGAATAGCAATCAGCCCCAGCATTTT.

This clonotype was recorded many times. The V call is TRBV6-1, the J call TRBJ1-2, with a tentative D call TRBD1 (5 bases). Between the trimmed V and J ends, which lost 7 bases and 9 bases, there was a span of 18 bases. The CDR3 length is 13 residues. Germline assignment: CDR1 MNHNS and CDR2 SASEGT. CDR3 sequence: CASTGPGDPSYTF. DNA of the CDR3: TGTGCCAGCACGGGACCGGGTGATCCTAGCTACACCTTC.